This TCR beta chain was sequenced for a study of T-cell memory formation after mild COVID-19. Whole-study results and caveats: Contracting clones from day 15 to 85 had balanced CD4/CD8; later expanders favoured CD4+.

There are 15 residues in the CDR3. The V end lost 0 bases, the J end lost 1 base, and 9 bases lay between the germline ends. One entry per CDR3 protein, called by TCRdb with MiXCR from the 5' RACE reads. The table shows 550,000 to 700,000 distinct CDR3 sequences, with approximately 15% occurring only once. Regarding this clonotype: The antigen remains unidentified.

What was sequenced was PBMCs or a T cell subset sorted from them (not recorded which). The gene calls are TRBV12-3 or TRBV12-4 and TRBJ1-2, with D hard to call. This sequence was found in an adult woman who had mild COVID-19 (a few samples of this study predate the infection). Cell type and time point are not known. CDR3 DNA sequence: TGTGCCAGCAGTTTAGCTGGGATAGATAACTATGGCTACACCTTC. Encoded protein: CASSLAGIDNYGYTF.